This T cell receptor (beta chain) was recovered during a study of T cell changes during pregnancy in multiple sclerosis. From germline, CDR1 is SGHRS and CDR2 YFSETQ. V shed 4 bases, J shed 5 bases, and the junction held 2 bases outside the gene matches. CDR3 length: 14 amino acids. The assay was immunoSEQ multiplex PCR, and TCRdb's table has in-frame clones only and misses some. The repertoire holds about 41,000 clones, with 80% to 90% as singletons. The chain joins TRBV5-1 to TRBJ2-1; the match to TRBD2 covers 11 bases. This TCR was sampled from a female donor with multiple sclerosis, enrolled in a pregnancy study. The material sequenced was CD4+ T cells from peripheral blood mononuclear cells, taken in the first trimester of pregnancy. DNA for the CDR3: TGCGCCAGCAGCGCACTAGCGGGAGACAATGAGCAGTTCTTC. This sequence encodes CASSALAGDNEQFF.